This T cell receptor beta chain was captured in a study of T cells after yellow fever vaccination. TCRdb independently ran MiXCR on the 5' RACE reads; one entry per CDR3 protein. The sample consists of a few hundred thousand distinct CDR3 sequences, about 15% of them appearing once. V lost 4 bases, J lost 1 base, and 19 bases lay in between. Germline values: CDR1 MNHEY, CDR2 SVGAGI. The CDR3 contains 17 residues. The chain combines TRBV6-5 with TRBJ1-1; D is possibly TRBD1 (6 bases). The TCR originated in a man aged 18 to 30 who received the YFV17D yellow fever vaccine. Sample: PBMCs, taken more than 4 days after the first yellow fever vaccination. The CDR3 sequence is CASSSLGQYESNTEAFF. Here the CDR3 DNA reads TGTGCCAGCAGTTCCCTTGGACAGTACGAATCGAACACTGAAGCTTTCTTT.